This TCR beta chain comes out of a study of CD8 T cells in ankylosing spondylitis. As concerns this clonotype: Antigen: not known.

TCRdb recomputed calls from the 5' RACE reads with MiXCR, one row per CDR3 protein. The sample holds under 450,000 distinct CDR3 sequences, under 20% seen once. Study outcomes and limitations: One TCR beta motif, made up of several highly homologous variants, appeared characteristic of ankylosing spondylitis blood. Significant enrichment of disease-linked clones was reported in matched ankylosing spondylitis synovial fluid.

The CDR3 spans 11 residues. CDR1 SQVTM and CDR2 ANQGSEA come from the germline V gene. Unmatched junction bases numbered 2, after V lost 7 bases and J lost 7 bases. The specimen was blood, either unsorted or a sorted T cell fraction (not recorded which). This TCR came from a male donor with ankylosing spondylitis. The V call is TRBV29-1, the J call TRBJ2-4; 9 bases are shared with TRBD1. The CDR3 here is CSGDRDNIQYF. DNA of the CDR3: TGCAGCGGGGACAGGGATAACATTCAGTACTTC.